This entry features one TCR beta chain sequence. Its specific antigen is unknown. No base quality values were provided; no much bigger clone lies one nucleotide off. This record belongs to a study of T cell responses to AZD1222 COVID-19 vaccine (dated by TCRdb to the early 2020s). Regarding the research as a whole: TCR sequencing covered over 230 trial participants: some 210 given two doses of AZD1222 and about 26 given two doses of MenACWY control vaccine. Trial participants were enrolled by age into 18-55, 56-69 and 70-plus year subgroups, with roughly 150, 30 and 60 TCR-sequenced participants respectively. The full study reports these points: After two AZD1222 doses, spike-specific TCR breadth and depth were significantly higher than at day 0 and than in MenACWY recipients. The vaccine-associated CD4 TCRs covered the entire spike protein, and the dominant responses fell in regions 160-218 and 743-854. Only five or six AZD1222 recipients were SARS-CoV-2 seropositive at baseline, limiting conclusions about previously exposed vaccinees. Participants were mostly white British and included more females than males, and it was suggested by the authors that clonal diversity may have been underestimated. In the small 56-69-year group, the increase in depth fell short of significance, most likely because of low power. Because no day 14 peak-response samples were available, repertoires were characterized only after the peak T cell response. Reportedly, close to half of the unique spike-specific TCRs recognized epitopes lying outside the regions that are mutated in the B.1.351 and B.1.1.7 variants.

The CDR3 regions of human TCRbeta chains were analyzed by immunosequencing. As for the authors' bioinformatics: Repertoire TCRs were checked for matches against a reference library of SARS-CoV-2-specific TCRs that had been generated using the MIRA antigen-specificity platform. Breadth was defined as the fraction of unique TCRs that were SARS-CoV-2-associated, and depth was defined as the fraction of total T cells that were SARS-CoV-2-associated. Each spike-specific TCR was assigned to its reactive spike region and to a CD4 or CD8 class using the MIRA data. Log10-transformed breadth and depth values were compared by one-way ANOVA with Sidak's multiple comparisons tests. Held by TCRdb, this immuneACCESS table contains in-frame sequences only and omits some clones. Under half of the omission traces to an unresolved V gene where checked; the cause of the rest is unknown. That table furnishes V, J and clone size, whereas the DNA furnished D and trimming. In this sample the table shows under 20,000 clones, about 80% of which occur a single time. Approximately 15% of the sample is in the top ten clones.

This specimen's time point label, per the study, means: about 28 days (+/-7) after the second vaccine dose. Because spike-specific TCR depth and breadth did not differ between the two schedules, AZD1222 recipients who got a second dose at roughly 4 weeks were pooled with those who got a second dose at roughly 12 weeks. Vaccinee samples were obtained from the UK trials COV001 and COV002, which included a single-blind randomized controlled phase 2/3 trial of AZD1222 (ChAdOx1 nCoV-19) in healthy adults. For TCRbeta chain sequencing, PBMC samples from trial participants were taken at day 0 and at day 28 after the second dose. Sequencing was performed on peripheral blood, taken 28 days after the second AZD1222 dose. The receptor comes from an adult who received the AZD1222 COVID-19 vaccine.

The CDR3 region reads CASSLAGRQPQHF. The nucleotide sequence is given as TGTGCCAGCAGCTTGGCCGGGCGTCAGCCCCAGCATTTT. The V and J segments used are TRBV5-6 and TRBJ1-5; no D gene call is confident. V is reduced by 0 bases and J by 6 bases, leaving a spacing of 7 bases between them. Spanning cysteine to phenylalanine, the CDR3 consists of 13 amino acids. This entry keeps only the CDR3 DNA: 39 bases, framed from base 1. The germline V gene sets CDR1 to SGHDT and CDR2 to YYEEEE.